This T cell receptor (beta chain) was found in a study of blood T cell repertoires in COVID-19 (dated by TCRdb to about 2020). Regarding the study in general: The collaborator samples originated in the United States, Italy and Spain and spanned the acute and convalescent phases of COVID-19. Where available, HLA class I and class II types were obtained from metadata supplied by the sample provider rather than from assay-based typing. Subjects who had been exposed to COVID-19, were actively infected with it, or had recovered from it provided the deeply sampled blood TCRbeta repertoires that made up the dataset. The material from the prospective study consisted of cDNA or gDNA derived from T cells, B-cell-depleted T cells, or PBMCs. The repertoires were released in a freely available public database intended as a resource for research on the immune response to SARS-CoV-2. Sample metadata almost always included a de-identified subject ID, COVID-19 status, age in years and sex. The samples were drawn from the first 160 participants of the ongoing ImmuneRACE study and from more than 1,000 subjects provided by 6 global collaborators. Study-wide conclusions, independent of this receptor: Clinical and demographic metadata were provided uncurated, with the amount varying by source and participant.

As to this clone: Its antigen has not been determined. The record has no base qualities; no much larger clone is one base away.

The immunoSEQ Assay, a bias-controlled multiplex PCR, was used to amplify TCRbeta CDR3 regions from genomic DNA. The authors processed their data as follows. The number of nucleated cells in each sample was estimated by amplification of reference gene primers within the assay. To quantify the absolute abundance of each unique TCRbeta CDR3 rearrangement, sequence reads were collapsed and filtered. Productive Simpson clonality was computed per sample as the square root of Simpson's diversity index over productive rearrangements. This immuneACCESS table, as held by TCRdb, lists in-frame sequences with V and J called but not all clones. Of the missing ones, under half trace to an unresolved V gene in checked studies; the others have no known cause. V and J calls and clone size are given by that table; D and trimming were obtained from the DNA. Here the sample has more than 200,000 clones; around 84% occur a single time. The biggest ten clones account for about 7% of the sample.

Enrolling through a virtual design, the prospective study's participants ranged in age from roughly 18 to 95 years and lived across roughly 23 United States geographic areas. To assign participants to cohorts, the prospective study relied on clinical history that participants themselves reported in a screening survey and a study questionnaire. In the prospective study, mobile phlebotomists collected whole blood, serum and a nasopharyngeal or oropharyngeal swab from each participant. Over an approximately two-month period, participants in the prospective study had the option of providing additional blood draws and questionnaires. Prospective study blood samples were shipped either frozen or at room temperature before DNA extraction. Measured from the cysteine to the phenylalanine, the CDR3 is 18 residues long. The CDR3 DNA has 54 bases and is translated from base 1. From the germline V gene (reference sequence), CDR1 is MNHEY and CDR2 is SMNVEV. Deletion took 3 bases off V and 0 bases off J, with a span of 15 bases between the germline ends.

This receptor was identified in a middle-aged woman with acute COVID-19. The rearrangement combines TRBV27 with TRBJ1-6; there is no confident call for the D gene. The sample comprised PBMCs or T cells enriched from blood (not recorded which). The encoded CDR3 is CASSFESPKSSYNSPLHF. The bases read TGTGCCAGCAGTTTTGAATCTCCGAAGAGCTCCTATAATTCACCCCTCCACTTT.